The 2 T cell receptor beta chains given below trace back to one sample, sequenced in a study of blood T cell repertoires in COVID-19. TCRdb's table, derived via immunoSEQ multiplex PCR, lists solely in-frame clones and lacks some. The sample yields 210,000 or so clones, around 83% seen once. The sequenced material came from peripheral blood. All receptors derive from a man aged 50 to 60 with active or convalescent COVID-19.

This rearrangement joins TRBV11-2 to TRBJ2-2, with TRBD2 matching over 7 bases. The J segment lost 0 bases and the V segment lost 5 bases, leaving 9 bases of the junction unmatched. This CDR3 comprises 17 residues. Germline V CDR1 and CDR2: SGHAT, FQNNGV. This chain's CDR3 is CASSRAASGSNTGELFF. As DNA, the CDR3 is TGTGCCAGCAGCCGGGCGGCTAGCGGATCGAACACCGGGGAGCTGTTTTTT.

The chain carries TRBV7-2 and TRBJ2-1; 7 bases map to TRBD1. The junction had 9 bases not matched to a gene; V was cut back by 5 bases and J by 5 bases. Germline CDR1 reads SGHTA; CDR2 reads FQGNSA. The CDR3 sequence is 15 residues long. CDR3 DNA: TGTGCCAGCAGCCCAGCCGGGACAGTGAACAATGAGCAGTTCTTC. Amino acids: CASSPAGTVNNEQFF.